This T cell receptor beta chain was identified during a study of blood T cells in healthy people across ages. Study-level findings and limits: Significant beta diversity loss was already apparent by age approximately 42, declining roughly linearly.

PCR was performed a second time for 7 to 11 cycles using a sample-barcoded 5' primer and a J-beta primer mix. TCRdb re-analysed the 5' RACE reads in MiXCR, keeping a single row per CDR3 protein. The sample records around 1,000,000 distinct CDR3 sequences, under 30% being singletons. A remark on this clonotype: Antigen specificity is unknown.

The ends lost 1 base at V and 8 bases at J; junction bases unmatched: 4. Looked up from germline, CDR1 is SGHAT and CDR2 is FQNNGV. The CDR3 is 15 residues long. These data are also associated with another study on T cells of mothers and their children.

This TCR was sampled from a girl aged 2 to 9 in good health. Material for sequencing was blood. The rearrangement joins TRBV11-2 to TRBJ2-1; TRBD2 aligns across 11 bases. The CDR3 is CASSLVGGLADEQFF. Here the CDR3 DNA reads TGTGCCAGCAGCTTAGTGGGGGGACTAGCGGATGAGCAGTTCTTC.